One sample yielded the 29 T cell receptor beta chains listed below, sequenced in a study of Ad26.COV2.S vaccination and SARS-CoV-2 variants. Sequencing was performed with immunoSEQ multiplex PCR; in TCRdb, only in-frame clones are kept and a portion is missing. Of some 410,000 clones in the sample, roughly 90% are singletons; the top ten hold about 1.7%. The treatment here: roughly 18 received Ad26.COV2.S at low or high dose, single or two shots; several received placebo; per-sample allocation not given. Repertoires come from day 63 after the first vaccine or placebo injection. The sample in question was peripheral blood, obtained in a trial of Ad26.COV2.S vaccine versus placebo. The source is a person aged 18-60 years who received the Ad26.COV2.S COVID-19 vaccine or a placebo.

This clone was counted a single time. The chain recombines TRBV6-5 with TRBJ2-7; TRBD2 is a possible D gene (5 bases). CDR1 and CDR2 from the germline V gene are MNHEY and SVGAGI. This CDR3 comprises 13 residues. Trimming removed 2 bases at V and 7 bases at J, with 12 bases between. The CDR3 region has the DNA TGTGCCAGCAGTTACGTGCGGGCGAGGGAGCAGTACTTC. Its protein is CASSYVRAREQYF.

The chain recombines TRBV4-3 with TRBJ2-7, with 8 bases that match TRBD1. CDR1 and CDR2 from the germline V gene are LGHNA and YSLEER. Trimming at V came to 0 bases and at J to 2 bases, leaving 6 bases not matched to a gene. The length of the CDR3 is 16 residues. Here the CDR3 reads CASSQDRGRSPYEQYF. The CDR3, as DNA: TGCGCCAGCAGCCAAGACAGGGGGCGCTCCCCCTACGAGCAGTACTTC.

V is TRBV7-9 and J is TRBJ2-7; a weak D match, TRBD2 (5 bases). Trimming shortened V by 3 bases and J by 0 bases, and 6 bases separated the two germline ends. Germline CDR1 SEHNR, CDR2 FQNEAQ (reference sequence). This CDR3 contains 13 residues. DNA of the CDR3: TGTGCCAGCAGCTTCGGGGACTCCTACGAGCAGTACTTC. Protein sequence: CASSFGDSYEQYF.

This chain joins TRBV4-1 and TRBJ2-7, with D unclear. The CDR3 is 14 residues long. Germline CDR1 is MGHRA and CDR2 is YSYEKL. V gave up 4 bases and J gave up 1 base, with 11 bases separating them. CDR3 coding DNA: TGCGCCAGCAGCCCCAGTCGCGGTTCCTACGAGCAGTACTTC. The encoded protein is CASSPSRGSYEQYF.

The chain has TRBV5-6 and TRBJ2-2; D might be TRBD2 (5 bases). The CDR3 consists of 15 residues. Germline CDR1 SGHDT, CDR2 YYEEEE. Trimming removed 4 bases at V and 1 base at J, with 11 bases between. Written as DNA, the CDR3 is TGTGCCAGCAGCCGCAGGAGGAGGAACACCGGGGAGCTGTTTTTT. Residues: CASSRRRRNTGELFF.

This chain connects TRBV11-3 to TRBJ2-1, with D possibly being TRBD1 (5 bases). The CDR3 covers 14 residues. Germline V lookup: CDR1 SGHNT, CDR2 YENEEA. V dropped 3 bases and J dropped 5 bases, with 11 bases sitting between them. The CDR3 region has the DNA TGTGCCAGCAGCTTGACCCGACAGCACAATGAGCAGTTCTTC. Its translation: CASSLTRQHNEQFF.

The J gene is TRBJ1-3, the V gene TRBV19, with 7 bases lining up with TRBD1. This CDR3 is 14 amino acids long. Germline V lookup: CDR1 LNHDA, CDR2 SQIVND (reference sequence). Trimming cost V 5 bases and J 2 bases; bases outside gene matches: 3. The CDR3, as DNA: TGTGCCAGTAGTGCCGACAGGGCTGGAAACACCATATATTTT. This translates into CASSADRAGNTIYF.

V usage is TRBV6-5 and J usage is TRBJ2-7; D not resolved. The CDR3 has 13 residues. Trimming stripped 5 bases from V and 0 bases from J, with 8 bases between. The germline gives CDR1 MNHEY, CDR2 SVGAGI. In DNA, the CDR3 is TGTGCCAGCAGTCCCCCCGCCTCCTACGAGCAGTACTTC. Protein product: CASSPPASYEQYF.

The chain recombines TRBV11-2 with TRBJ2-6; D not resolved. The CDR3 loop spans 16 amino acids. Germline CDR1 is SGHAT and CDR2 is FQNNGV. V lost 5 bases and J 0 bases, leaving 11 bases between the germline ends. The CDR3 coding sequence is TGTGCCAGCAGCCTCGACTGGTACTCTGGGGCCAACGTCCTGACTTTC. Protein: CASSLDWYSGANVLTF.

J is TRBJ1-1 and V is TRBV6-5; no reliable D call. Germline V gives CDR1 MNHEY, CDR2 SVGAGI. This CDR3 region has 15 residues. Between the trimmed V and J ends, which lost 0 bases and 0 bases, there was a span of 8 bases. The CDR3 DNA reads TGTGCCAGCAGTTACTCCCGCGTGATGAACACTGAAGCTTTCTTT. As protein: CASSYSRVMNTEAFF.

The V call is TRBV27, the J call TRBJ2-7, with 8 positions matching TRBD1. CDR3 size: 14 residues. The V gene end was trimmed by 3 bases and the J gene end by 3 bases; junction bases not matched to a gene: 4. The V gene's germline CDR1 is MNHEY and CDR2 SMNVEV (reference sequence). CDR3 loop: CASSFRQGHYEQYF. In DNA form, the CDR3 reads TGTGCCAGCAGTTTCCGACAGGGGCACTACGAGCAGTACTTC.

The chain recombines TRBV6-5 with TRBJ1-1; a possible D gene is TRBD1 (5 bases). V shed 6 bases and J shed 11 bases, with 13 bases lying between them. This CDR3 comprises 11 residues. Germline V lookup: CDR1 MNHEY, CDR2 SVGAGI. The CDR3 DNA reads as TGTGCCAGCAGCAGGGAGGGGTTGGCTTTCTTT. The encoded protein is CASSREGLAFF.

This chain uses TRBV12-3 or TRBV12-4 with TRBJ2-7; the D is unclear. The V gene lost 6 bases and the J gene lost 6 bases, with 12 bases spanning the gap. The CDR3 consists of 12 residues. This chain's CDR3 is CASRDTLGEQYF. CDR3 nucleotides: TGTGCCAGCAGAGACACCCTTGGCGAGCAGTACTTC.

The CDR3: CASSFRDRARRDEQFF. Written as DNA, the CDR3 is TGTGCCAGCAGTTTTAGGGACAGGGCCCGGAGGGATGAGCAGTTCTTC. V is TRBV28 and J is TRBJ2-1; 9 bases fit TRBD1. Germline V gene lookup returns CDR1 MDHEN and CDR2 SYDVKM. V gave up 3 bases and J gave up 8 bases; unmatched junction bases: 11. This CDR3 spans 16 amino acids.

The chain combines TRBV19 with TRBJ1-2; D is uncertain. The CDR3 is 12 residues long. Germline V lookup: CDR1 LNHDA, CDR2 SQIVND (reference sequence). V was shortened by 3 bases and J by 4 bases, with 6 bases between the two germline ends. CDR3 sequence (DNA): TGTGCCAGTAGTATGTTGGGCTATGGCTACACCTTC. This encodes CASSMLGYGYTF.

The chain couples TRBV7-6 to TRBJ2-5, with 7 positions matching TRBD1. Trimming removed 5 bases from V and 4 bases from J; junction bases left unmatched: 4. This CDR3 region has 13 residues. In germline, CDR1 is SGHVS, CDR2 FNYEAQ. The CDR3 region has the DNA TGTGCCAGCAGCCCGACAGGGCGAGAGACCCAGTACTTC. It is translated as CASSPTGRETQYF.

CDR3 region: CAWRQTGGNQPQHF. In DNA, the CDR3 is TGTGCCTGGAGGCAGACAGGGGGCAATCAGCCCCAGCATTTT. The J gene is TRBJ1-5, the V gene TRBV30; 8 positions agree with TRBD1. Per the germline V gene, CDR1 is GTSNPN and CDR2 is SVGIG (reference sequence). V lost 3 bases to trimming and J lost 2 bases; unmatched junction nucleotides: 3. This CDR3 is built from 14 residues.

V is TRBV9 and J is TRBJ1-3, with TRBD1 matching 8 bases. This CDR3 comprises 15 residues. With 4 bases clipped from V and 3 bases from J, the junction kept 6 bases outside the gene matches. Germline V CDR1 and CDR2: SGDLS, YYNGEE. In DNA, the CDR3 is TGTGCCAGCAGCATTGGGACAGGTAATGGAAACACCATATATTTT. Its protein product is CASSIGTGNGNTIYF.

The chain couples TRBV7-2 to TRBJ2-1, with 10 positions matching TRBD2. CDR1 and CDR2 from the germline V gene are SGHTA and FQGNSA. CDR3 length: 16 residues. With V trimmed by 5 bases and J by 7 bases, 11 bases remained unmatched. CDR3 coding DNA: TGTGCCAGCAGCCCCCGGTGGCTAGCGGGGGATAATGAGCAGTTCTTC. This sequence encodes CASSPRWLAGDNEQFF.

This chain connects TRBV19 to TRBJ1-1; D not certain. Germline V CDR1 and CDR2: LNHDA, SQIVND (reference sequence). The CDR3 length is 17 residues. Trimming removed 11 bases from V and 3 bases from J, with 28 bases in between. Here the CDR3 reads CAGPLGRQPGRDTEAFF. Here the CDR3 DNA reads TGTGCCGGACCCTTGGGCAGACAACCTGGCCGGGACACTGAAGCTTTCTTT.

The J gene is TRBJ2-7, the V gene TRBV5-1; 15 bases map to TRBD2. The germline CDR1 and CDR2 sequences are SGHRS and YFSETQ. The CDR3 contains 16 residues. The trim removed 4 bases at V and 5 bases at J, leaving 7 bases unmatched. The CDR3 bases are TGCGCCAGCAGCCGCGGACTAGCGGGGGGGCCCCACGAGCAGTACTTC. Translation gives CASSRGLAGGPHEQYF.

This clone showed up just once. The chain uses TRBV14 and TRBJ2-3; TRBD1 might be the D (6 bases). V was pared by 7 bases and J by 2 bases, with 19 bases between. This CDR3 spans 16 amino acids. Germline lookup yields CDR1 SGHDN and CDR2 FVKESK. The CDR3 bases are TGTGCCAGCATCGACAGGACGGACGGAATCACAGATACGCAGTATTTT. Its translation is CASIDRTDGITDTQYF.

The gene calls are TRBV4-1 and TRBJ2-2; D gene ambiguous. The CDR3 totals 16 residues. Germline V gives CDR1 MGHRA, CDR2 YSYEKL. V lost 0 bases to trimming and J lost 5 bases, with 13 bases between them. The CDR3 region has the DNA TGCGCCAGCAGCCAAGATGGCGGACGGGCAACCGGGGAGCTGTTTTTT. Protein product: CASSQDGGRATGELFF.

The chain employs TRBV6-2 or TRBV6-3 and TRBJ2-7; 11 nucleotides agree with TRBD2. The length of the CDR3 is 15 residues. Losses at the gene ends were 0 bases for V and 5 bases for J; bases not matched to a gene: 3. Germline V gene sequence: CDR1 MNHEY, CDR2 SVGEGT. The CDR3 reads CASSYSSGGANEQYF. The CDR3 bases are TGTGCCAGCAGTTACTCTAGCGGGGGGGCCAACGAGCAGTACTTC.

J is TRBJ2-1 and V is TRBV6-5; possible D gene TRBD2, 5 bases. From germline, CDR1 is MNHEY and CDR2 SVGAGI. V was trimmed by 4 bases and J by 10 bases, leaving 8 bases between them. The CDR3 totals 11 residues. CDR3 sequence reads: CASSSRLEQFF. In nucleotides, the CDR3 is TGTGCCAGCAGTTCTCGACTAGAGCAGTTCTTC.

The rearrangement links TRBV2 to TRBJ1-5; maybe TRBD1 (6 bases). The V gene's germline CDR1 is SNHLY and CDR2 FYNNEI. Trimming removed 4 bases at V and 3 bases at J, with 13 bases between. This CDR3 comprises 15 residues. CDR3 sequence reads: CASSVTGKSNQPQHF. The CDR3 DNA follows: TGTGCCAGCAGTGTCACAGGGAAGTCCAATCAGCCCCAGCATTTT.

V and J are TRBV19 and TRBJ2-5, with 13 bases fitting TRBD2. The junction had 5 bases not matched to a gene; V was cut back by 6 bases and J by 4 bases. CDR1 is LNHDA and CDR2 is SQIVND in the germline V gene (reference sequence). This CDR3 contains 15 residues. CDR3 sequence: CASSEGLAGRETQYF. The DNA for the CDR3 is TGTGCCAGTAGCGAGGGACTAGCGGGGAGAGAGACCCAGTACTTC.

The rearrangement links TRBV27 to TRBJ2-2; D is unresolved. The V gene lost 7 bases and the J gene lost 1 base, with 10 bases spanning the gap. This CDR3 region has 14 residues. Looked up from germline, CDR1 is MNHEY and CDR2 is SMNVEV (reference sequence). CDR3 in amino acids: CASTPYGNTGELFF. Here the CDR3 DNA reads TGTGCCAGCACCCCATACGGGAACACCGGGGAGCTGTTTTTT.

This clone was seen just once. The chain joins TRBV3-1 (or the pseudogene TRBV3-2) to TRBJ1-2; D is perhaps TRBD1 (6 bases). The CDR3 is 13 residues long. Trimming removed 1 base from V and 3 bases from J, with 6 bases in between. Germline V lookup: CDR1 LGHDT, CDR2 YNNKEL (reference sequence). The CDR3 reads CASSQGQDYGYTF. The CDR3 DNA sequence: TGTGCCAGCAGCCAAGGACAGGACTATGGCTACACCTTC.